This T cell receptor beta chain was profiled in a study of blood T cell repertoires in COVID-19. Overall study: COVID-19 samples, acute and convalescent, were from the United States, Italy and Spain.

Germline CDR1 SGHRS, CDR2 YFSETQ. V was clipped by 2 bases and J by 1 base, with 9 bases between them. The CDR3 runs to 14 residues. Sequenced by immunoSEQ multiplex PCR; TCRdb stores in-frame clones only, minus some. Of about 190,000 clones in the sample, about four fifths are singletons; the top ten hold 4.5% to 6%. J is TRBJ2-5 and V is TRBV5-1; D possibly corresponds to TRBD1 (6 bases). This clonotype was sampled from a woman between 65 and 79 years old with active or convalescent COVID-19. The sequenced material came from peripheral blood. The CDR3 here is CASSFDRTQETQYF. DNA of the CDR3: TGCGCCAGCAGCTTTGACAGGACCCAAGAGACCCAGTACTTC.